The 26 T cell receptor beta chains given below trace back to one sample, sequenced in a study of blood T cell repertoires in COVID-19. TCRdb's table, derived via immunoSEQ multiplex PCR, lists solely in-frame clones and lacks some. The repertoire has roughly 260,000 clones, roughly 86% of them found once; the top ten carry roughly 9.8%. The specimen was peripheral blood. These TCRs come from a man in his forties who had recovered from COVID-19.

This rearrangement joins TRBV5-1 to TRBJ2-7; D uncertain. This CDR3 spans 10 amino acids. Germline lookup yields CDR1 SGHRS and CDR2 YFSETQ. Trimming left V 4 bases short and J 3 bases short, with 2 bases between. CDR3 DNA sequence: TGCGCCAGCAGCCTCTACGAGCAGTACTTC. The encoded protein is CASSLYEQYF.

V usage is TRBV18 and J usage is TRBJ1-5, with unresolved D. The CDR3 is made up of 14 amino acids. CDR1 is KGHSH, CDR2 LQKENI, per germline. V lost 2 bases and J lost 6, with 11 bases in between. The CDR3 here is CASSPNRGSQPQHF. CDR3 sequence (DNA): TGTGCCAGCTCACCAAACCGGGGTAGTCAGCCCCAGCATTTT.

V is TRBV5-6 and J is TRBJ2-5; unclear D gene. The length of the CDR3 is 13 residues. In germline, CDR1 is SGHDT, CDR2 YYEEEE. V was trimmed by 6 bases and J by 0 bases, leaving 9 bases between them. The CDR3 loop reads CASTTRYQETQYF. CDR3 nucleotide sequence: TGTGCCAGCACCACCCGGTACCAAGAGACCCAGTACTTC.

This chain connects TRBV3-1 (or the pseudogene TRBV3-2) to TRBJ1-2; 8 bases are a match to TRBD1. Germline assignment: CDR1 LGHDT and CDR2 YNNKEL (reference sequence). The junction had 6 bases not matched to a gene; V was cut back by 1 base and J by 5 bases. The CDR3 runs to 15 residues. This CDR3 reads CASSQVRRTGYGYTF. In nucleotides, the CDR3 is TGTGCCAGCAGCCAAGTGCGCCGGACAGGGTATGGCTACACCTTC.

CDR3 DNA sequence: TGTGCCAGCAGCCCCTCCCGGGTCCCCTACGAGCAGTACTTC. Amino acids: CASSPSRVPYEQYF. This chain joins TRBV13 and TRBJ2-7; D remains ambiguous. CDR1 PRHDT and CDR2 FYEKMQ come from the germline V gene (reference sequence). The length of the CDR3 is 14 residues. The V and J ends lost 5 bases and 2 bases respectively, with 13 bases between them.

V gene TRBV29-1 combines with J gene TRBJ2-1, with TRBD2 identical over 7 bases. V shed 8 bases and J 4 bases; nucleotides not matched to a gene: 5. The length of the CDR3 is 12 residues. In germline, CDR1 is SQVTM, CDR2 ANQGSEA. The CDR3 is CSTGTIYNEQFF. Here the CDR3 DNA reads TGCAGCACCGGGACTATTTACAATGAGCAGTTCTTC.

The chain has TRBV2 and TRBJ2-3; a possible D gene is TRBD2 (6 bases). Trimming stripped 6 bases from V and 4 bases from J, with 14 bases between. There are 14 residues in the CDR3. CDR1 is SNHLY and CDR2 is FYNNEI in the germline V gene. The CDR3 nucleotides read TGTGCCAGCAGCCCGGGCTCGGGGGCAGATACGCAGTATTTT. Its translation: CASSPGSGADTQYF.

The chain joins TRBV28 to TRBJ1-5; TRBD1 might be the D (5 bases). The germline V gene has CDR1 MDHEN and CDR2 SYDVKM. The CDR3 has 15 residues. Trimming cost V 6 bases and J 0 bases, with 12 bases left between them. This CDR3 is CASSTDSNSNQPQHF. The CDR3 coding sequence is TGTGCCAGCAGCACAGACAGCAATAGCAATCAGCCCCAGCATTTT.

Remarks on this clone: Different DNA sequences within this sample yield the same CDR3. V gene TRBV7-2 combines with J gene TRBJ2-2; 8 nucleotides align to TRBD2. CDR1 is SGHTA and CDR2 is FQGNSA in the germline V gene. This CDR3 has 14 residues. The ends lost 5 bases at V and 5 bases at J; junction bases unmatched: 4. The CDR3 bases are TGTGCCAGCAGCCTAGGGACTAGGACCGGGGAGCTGTTTTTT. Protein product: CASSLGTRTGELFF.

The chain links TRBV7-2 to TRBJ2-7; unclear D gene. The germline V and J ends were trimmed by 3 bases and 6 bases, with 9 bases remaining between them. Germline assignment: CDR1 SGHTA and CDR2 FQGNSA. This CDR3 has 12 residues. As DNA, the CDR3 is TGTGCCAGCAGCTTGGGCGTTTTCGAGCAGTACTTC. Protein product: CASSLGVFEQYF.

The gene calls are TRBV7-8 and TRBJ2-3; TRBD2 matches at 13 bases. The CDR3 covers 15 residues. CDR1 is SGHVS, CDR2 FQNEAQ, per germline. The J segment lost 5 bases and the V segment lost 5 bases, leaving 4 bases of the junction unmatched. The CDR3 region is CASSKLAGGLDTQYF. The CDR3 coding sequence is TGTGCCAGCAGCAAACTAGCGGGGGGGCTAGATACGCAGTATTTT.

V is TRBV19 and J is TRBJ1-2; 7 bases align to TRBD1. The CDR3 consists of 15 residues. Germline V CDR1 and CDR2: LNHDA, SQIVND (reference sequence). V lost 0 bases, J lost 8 bases, and 9 bases stayed unmatched. The CDR3 DNA sequence: TGTGCCAGTAGTATAGATCGACAGGGTACGAGGGGCTACACCTTC. It is translated as CASSIDRQGTRGYTF.

This clone was observed a single time. The identical CDR3 is also encoded by other nucleotide sequences in the sample. V usage is TRBV14 and J usage is TRBJ1-2; D is undetermined. Germline CDR1 SGHDN, CDR2 FVKESK. CDR3 length: 13 amino acids. Trimming took off 0 bases at V and 4 bases at J, with 6 bases between the two ends. The CDR3 spells CASSQDYSYGYTF. CDR3 bases: TGTGCCAGCAGCCAAGATTACTCCTATGGCTACACCTTC.

A few counts support this clone. V gene TRBV7-8 combines with J gene TRBJ2-1; 12 nucleotides align to TRBD2. V lost 5 bases to trimming and J lost 3 bases; unmatched junction nucleotides: 11. This CDR3 has 18 residues. Germline values: CDR1 SGHVS, CDR2 FQNEAQ. The CDR3 here is CASSLLPRTSGNYNEQFF. The CDR3, as DNA: TGTGCCAGCAGCCTCCTGCCCCGGACTAGCGGGAACTACAATGAGCAGTTCTTC.

This clone was detected a few times. V is TRBV30 and J is TRBJ1-3, with 7 nucleotides matching TRBD1. The CDR3 covers 16 residues. V dropped 0 bases and J dropped 4; count of bases not matched to a gene: 9. The germline V gene has CDR1 GTSNPN and CDR2 SVGIG (reference sequence). The CDR3 coding sequence is TGTGCCTGGAGTGTACTGAAGACAGGGAAAGGAAACACCATATATTTT. Protein product: CAWSVLKTGKGNTIYF.

J is TRBJ2-7 and V is TRBV18; maybe TRBD2 (6 bases). Germline V gene data show CDR1 as KGHSH and CDR2 as LQKENI. The CDR3 runs to 17 residues. V dropped 0 bases and J dropped 9 bases, with 24 bases sitting between them. CDR3: CASSPPSGLASKRRQYF. The CDR3 coding sequence is TGTGCCAGCTCACCACCCTCGGGCCTAGCGTCTAAAAGAAGGCAGTACTTC.

The chain uses TRBV6-2 or TRBV6-3 and TRBJ2-1, with D perhaps matching TRBD1 (6 bases). The V gene lost 5 bases and the J gene lost 4 bases, with 15 bases spanning the gap. This CDR3 region has 15 residues. The germline V gene has CDR1 MNHEY and CDR2 SVGEGT. Here the CDR3 reads CASSRSRTAYNEQFF. CDR3 sequence (DNA): TGTGCCAGCAGTCGCTCACGGACAGCTTACAATGAGCAGTTCTTC.

The genes are TRBV5-1 and TRBJ1-6; D not certain. The germline gives CDR1 SGHRS, CDR2 YFSETQ. This CDR3 has 13 residues. Trimming removed 0 bases at V and 14 bases at J, with 12 bases between. CDR3 DNA sequence: TGCGCCAGCAGCTTGGCCCGGGGTATAGCCCTCCACTTT. Its protein is CASSLARGIALHF.

The chain is built from TRBV5-4 and TRBJ2-1; D is uncertain. The V gene's germline CDR1 is SGHNT and CDR2 YYREEE (reference sequence). V lost 0 bases to trimming and J lost 6 bases, with 13 bases between them. The CDR3 runs 15 residues. CDR3: CASSLGGPPGNEQFF. The CDR3 DNA follows: TGTGCCAGCAGCTTGGGAGGCCCACCGGGCAATGAGCAGTTCTTC.

The table lists this clone with a count of one. This chain joins TRBV10-3 and TRBJ1-3, with D possibly TRBD1 on 6 matching bases. The V end was cut by 3 bases, the J end by 2 bases, with 11 bases between. The CDR3 consists of 15 residues. In germline, CDR1 is ENHRY, CDR2 SYGVKD. CDR3 DNA: TGTGCCATCAGTGAAGGACAGTCTGCTGGAAACACCATATATTTT. Protein product: CAISEGQSAGNTIYF.

V and J are TRBV13 and TRBJ2-7, with a weak D call TRBD1 (6 bases). Trimming pared 4 bases from V and 3 bases from J, leaving 16 bases between. The V gene's germline CDR1 is PRHDT and CDR2 FYEKMQ (reference sequence). The CDR3 extends over 15 amino acids. The CDR3 coding sequence is TGTGCCAGCAGCTCCTGGTGGGGGCCTCACTACGAGCAGTACTTC. This codes for CASSSWWGPHYEQYF.

V gene TRBV7-9 combines with J gene TRBJ2-5; 9 bases agree with TRBD2. The CDR3 spans 14 residues. Looked up from germline, CDR1 is SEHNR and CDR2 is FQNEAQ (reference sequence). V lost 9 bases and J lost 5; bases outside the gene matches: 10. CDR3 sequence (DNA): TGTGCCAGTCGTGGCGGGAGGGCTTCGGAGACCCAGTACTTC. This sequence encodes CASRGGRASETQYF.

V and J are TRBV12-5 and TRBJ2-2, with a tentative D call TRBD1 (6 bases). Germline CDR1 LGHNT, CDR2 FRNRAP. The CDR3 consists of 15 residues. V was trimmed by 1 base and J by 2 bases, leaving 8 bases between them. CDR3 sequence reads: CASGLGQVNTGELFF. The CDR3 region has the DNA TGTGCTAGTGGTTTGGGACAGGTAAACACCGGGGAGCTGTTTTTT.

Only a few counts were recorded for this clone. The CDR3 nucleotides read TGTGCCAGCAGGGTGGAGCTCCGAGATACGCAGTATTTT. Translation: CASRVELRDTQYF. The J gene is TRBJ2-3, the V gene TRBV5-4; D is uncertain. The length of the CDR3 is 13 residues. The V end was cut by 5 bases, the J end by 5 bases, with 12 bases between. Germline CDR1 and CDR2: SGHNT and YYREEE (reference sequence).

CDR3 sequence reads: CASSLIGDTEAFF. Written as DNA, the CDR3 is TGTGCCAGCAGTTTAATAGGGGACACTGAAGCTTTCTTT. The rearrangement links TRBV12-3 or TRBV12-4 to TRBJ1-1; perhaps TRBD1 as D (5 bases). V dropped 2 bases and J dropped 3 bases, with 7 bases sitting between them. The CDR3 extends over 13 amino acids.

CDR3 in amino acids: CASSQERVLAVQDTQYF. CDR3 nucleotides: TGCGCCAGCAGCCAAGAAAGGGTCCTAGCGGTTCAAGATACGCAGTATTTT. The chain recombines TRBV4-3 with TRBJ2-3, with 7 bases that match TRBD2. The CDR3 has 17 amino acids. Trimming at V came to 0 bases and at J to 5 bases, leaving 11 bases not matched to a gene. Germline CDR1 is LGHNA and CDR2 is YSLEER.